These T cell receptor beta chains were read from a single sample in a study of spatial heterogeneity in lung cancer. TCRdb redid the calling of the 5' RACE reads with MiXCR, one entry per CDR3 protein. The table includes several thousand distinct CDR3 sequences, more than 25% detected once. Source: PBMCs, taken at surgery. Receptors were obtained from a male donor with early-stage non-small cell lung cancer. Both conserved end residues are part of each CDR3. D genes are given only for firm matches. For some rows the clone size is stated as once, few or many, or as a class when expanded; others skip it.

CDR3nt: TGCACCAGCAGCTTAGGTAGCGGAGTAGGGGAGACCCAGTACTTC
CDR3aa: CTSSLGSGVGETQYF
abundance: -
v_gene: TRBV7-6
j_gene: TRBJ2-5
d_gene: -

CDR3nt: TGTGCCAGCTCACCTTGGGCTTCTACAGATACGCAGTATTTT
CDR3aa: CASSPWASTDTQYF
abundance: -
v_gene: TRBV18
j_gene: TRBJ2-3
d_gene: -

CDR3nt: TGTGCCAGCTCACCGGAGGGGGGGGCTTACTATGGCTACACCTTC
CDR3aa: CASSPEGGAYYGYTF
abundance: medium-sized
v_gene: TRBV18
j_gene: TRBJ1-2
d_gene: -

CDR3nt: TGTGCCAGCAGCTTGTCGCCGAACTCTGGAAACACCATATATTTT
CDR3aa: CASSLSPNSGNTIYF
abundance: -
v_gene: TRBV7-6
j_gene: TRBJ1-3
d_gene: -

CDR3nt: TGCAGCGTTGGCGGCGGGACTGGGGCCAACGTCCTGACTTTC
CDR3aa: CSVGGGTGANVLTF
abundance: medium-sized
v_gene: TRBV29-1
j_gene: TRBJ2-6
d_gene: -

CDR3nt: TGCAGCGTTGAGCGGGGACAGGGGACAGATACGCAGTATTTT
CDR3aa: CSVERGQGTDTQYF
abundance: -
v_gene: TRBV29-1
j_gene: TRBJ2-3
d_gene: TRBD1

CDR3nt: TGTGCCAGCAGCTTAACACCTTACGAGCAGTACTTC
CDR3aa: CASSLTPYEQYF
abundance: many
v_gene: TRBV7-9
j_gene: TRBJ2-7
d_gene: -

CDR3nt: TGTGCCAGCAGTGAAACAGGGGGTGGTTACAATGAGCAGTTCTTC
CDR3aa: CASSETGGGYNEQFF
abundance: -
v_gene: TRBV6-1
j_gene: TRBJ2-1
d_gene: TRBD1

CDR3nt: TGTGCCAGCAGTTTAGGAGGGGGGACAGCCCCCTCCTACGAGCAGTACTTC
CDR3aa: CASSLGGGTAPSYEQYF
abundance: medium-sized
v_gene: TRBV12-3/TRBV12-4
j_gene: TRBJ2-7
d_gene: -

CDR3nt: TGTGCCAGCAGTTTTGGCGCGAACACCGGGGAGCTGTTTTTT
CDR3aa: CASSFGANTGELFF
abundance: large
v_gene: TRBV7-8
j_gene: TRBJ2-2
d_gene: -

CDR3nt: TGTGCCAGCAGCTTAGCGAACAGACAACATAAAAACATTCAGTACTTC
CDR3aa: CASSLANRQHKNIQYF
abundance: -
v_gene: TRBV7-2
j_gene: TRBJ2-4
d_gene: -

CDR3nt: TGTGCCAGTGGGACAGGTTTCTCCGGGAATGAGCAGTTCTTC
CDR3aa: CASGTGFSGNEQFF
abundance: once
v_gene: TRBV19
j_gene: TRBJ2-1
d_gene: TRBD1

CDR3nt: TGCGCCAGCAGCAGCTTCAGGGGTTACGAGCAGTACTTC
CDR3aa: CASSSFRGYEQYF
abundance: few
v_gene: TRBV4-1
j_gene: TRBJ2-7
d_gene: -

CDR3nt: TGCAGTGCTGAGACAGGGGGTTTCTCGGATGGCTACACCTTC
CDR3aa: CSAETGGFSDGYTF
abundance: -
v_gene: TRBV20-1
j_gene: TRBJ1-2
d_gene: TRBD1

CDR3nt: TGCAGTGCTAGCGACGCGGCTAGGGGGATTGACACCGGGGAGCTGTTTTTT
CDR3aa: CSASDAARGIDTGELFF
abundance: -
v_gene: TRBV20-1
j_gene: TRBJ2-2
d_gene: -

CDR3nt: TGTGCCAGCAGTTTATGGGACTATGGACACGCAGATACGCAGTATTTT
CDR3aa: CASSLWDYGHADTQYF
abundance: medium-sized
v_gene: TRBV12-3/TRBV12-4
j_gene: TRBJ2-3
d_gene: TRBD2

CDR3nt: TGCAGTGCTGCTAGGCGGCAGGAAGCTTTCTTT
CDR3aa: CSAARRQEAFF
abundance: -
v_gene: TRBV20-1
j_gene: TRBJ1-1
d_gene: -

CDR3nt: TGTGCCAGCAGCTTGACAGGGGGCATCTGGGAGAGGTCAGATACGCAGTATTTT
CDR3aa: CASSLTGGIWERSDTQYF
abundance: many
v_gene: TRBV5-6
j_gene: TRBJ2-3
d_gene: TRBD1

CDR3nt: TGTGCCAGCAGCCAAGAAAGGTACGGGAGCTCTGGAAACACCATATATTTT
CDR3aa: CASSQERYGSSGNTIYF
abundance: medium-sized
v_gene: TRBV4-2
j_gene: TRBJ1-3
d_gene: -

CDR3nt: TGTGCCAGCAGATCGTACGGGACAGACACAGATACGCAGTATTTT
CDR3aa: CASRSYGTDTDTQYF
abundance: medium-sized
v_gene: TRBV5-6
j_gene: TRBJ2-3
d_gene: TRBD1

CDR3nt: TGCGCCAGCAGCTTACAGGGGGCAAGCACCGGGGAGCTGTTTTTT
CDR3aa: CASSLQGASTGELFF
abundance: medium-sized
v_gene: TRBV5-1
j_gene: TRBJ2-2
d_gene: TRBD1

CDR3nt: TGTGCCAGCAGCACACCGACTAGCGGGAAGACTGAGCAGTTCTTC
CDR3aa: CASSTPTSGKTEQFF
abundance: -
v_gene: TRBV13
j_gene: TRBJ2-1
d_gene: TRBD2

CDR3nt: TGCGCCAGCAGGGCTGATGTGGAGACCCAGTACTTC
CDR3aa: CASRADVETQYF
abundance: many
v_gene: TRBV5-1
j_gene: TRBJ2-5
d_gene: -

CDR3nt: TGTGCCAGCAGCTTATCTCGCGGGGGGGAGACCCAGTACTTC
CDR3aa: CASSLSRGGETQYF
abundance: medium-sized
v_gene: TRBV7-9
j_gene: TRBJ2-5
d_gene: TRBD2

CDR3nt: TGTGCCATCTCGCCCAGGGCAGAAGAGCAGTACTTC
CDR3aa: CAISPRAEEQYF
abundance: -
v_gene: TRBV10-3
j_gene: TRBJ2-7
d_gene: -

CDR3nt: TGCAGTGCTAGAGAGGGGGCGGGAGTACCCTACAATGAGCAGTTCTTC
CDR3aa: CSAREGAGVPYNEQFF
abundance: medium-sized
v_gene: TRBV20-1
j_gene: TRBJ2-1
d_gene: -

CDR3nt: TGTGCCAGCTCACCCCCGGGACAGGGGAATGAAAAACTGTTTTTT
CDR3aa: CASSPPGQGNEKLFF
abundance: medium-sized
v_gene: TRBV18
j_gene: TRBJ1-4
d_gene: TRBD1

CDR3nt: TGTGCCAGCAGCTTGGGACAGGGGGCTGGGTACGAGCAGTACTTC
CDR3aa: CASSLGQGAGYEQYF
abundance: -
v_gene: TRBV7-8
j_gene: TRBJ2-7
d_gene: TRBD1

CDR3nt: TGCAGTGCCCAGCCTCTAGCGGGGCAAGAGACCCAGTACTTC
CDR3aa: CSAQPLAGQETQYF
abundance: few
v_gene: TRBV20-1
j_gene: TRBJ2-5
d_gene: TRBD2

CDR3nt: TGTGCCAGCAGTTTCGGACAGGGGGATGGCTACACCTTC
CDR3aa: CASSFGQGDGYTF
abundance: -
v_gene: TRBV28
j_gene: TRBJ1-2
d_gene: TRBD1

CDR3nt: TGTGCCAGCAGCTTAGTAAGAGACAGGCAGTTCTTC
CDR3aa: CASSLVRDRQFF
abundance: medium-sized
v_gene: TRBV7-2
j_gene: TRBJ2-1
d_gene: -

CDR3nt: TGCAGTGCTAGAGCCGGGACAGGGGTGGCTGAAGCTTTCTTT
CDR3aa: CSARAGTGVAEAFF
abundance: medium-sized
v_gene: TRBV20-1
j_gene: TRBJ1-1
d_gene: TRBD1

CDR3nt: TGCAGTGCTAGAGATCGTTCGCCCCCGGGGTACGAGCAGTACTTC
CDR3aa: CSARDRSPPGYEQYF
abundance: medium-sized
v_gene: TRBV20-1
j_gene: TRBJ2-7
d_gene: -

CDR3nt: TGTGCCAGCAGCTTCGGGGAGATAGGAGGCTACACCTTC
CDR3aa: CASSFGEIGGYTF
abundance: -
v_gene: TRBV7-9
j_gene: TRBJ1-2
d_gene: -

CDR3nt: TGTGCCAGCAGCTTAGCAGGGGTTTTCTACTCGTTT
CDR3aa: CASSLAGVFYSF
abundance: -
v_gene: TRBV7-9
j_gene: TRBJ1-1
d_gene: -

CDR3nt: TGCGCCAGCAGCTTACCCAGGGGGCCTAGCGGGAGCTCCTACGAGCAGTACTTC
CDR3aa: CASSLPRGPSGSSYEQYF
abundance: -
v_gene: TRBV5-1
j_gene: TRBJ2-7
d_gene: TRBD2

CDR3nt: TGTGCCAGCAGCGACAAGGGGGCCATGTCGGCCCAGTACTTC
CDR3aa: CASSDKGAMSAQYF
abundance: few
v_gene: TRBV13
j_gene: TRBJ2-5
d_gene: TRBD1

CDR3nt: TGTGCCAGCAGCGTAACCCCGTCGGGGACAGAGATTCAGTACTTC
CDR3aa: CASSVTPSGTEIQYF
abundance: medium-sized
v_gene: TRBV9
j_gene: TRBJ2-4
d_gene: TRBD1

CDR3nt: TGTGCCAGCAGCCCGGACAGGGGAAGGACAGATACGCAGTATTTT
CDR3aa: CASSPDRGRTDTQYF
abundance: many
v_gene: TRBV3-1
j_gene: TRBJ2-3
d_gene: TRBD1

CDR3nt: TGTGCCAGCAGCCTCGACTCGGGGGTCGCCTACGAGCAGTACTTC
CDR3aa: CASSLDSGVAYEQYF
abundance: medium-sized
v_gene: TRBV11-2
j_gene: TRBJ2-7
d_gene: -

CDR3nt: TGTGCCAGCAGTTTTCTTGACTCCTACAATGAGCAGTTCTTC
CDR3aa: CASSFLDSYNEQFF
abundance: medium-sized
v_gene: TRBV27
j_gene: TRBJ2-1
d_gene: -

CDR3nt: TGTGCCGGACGCCGGGACAGGGTGGACAAAAGGAGCTCCTATAATTCACCCCTCCACTTT
CDR3aa: CAGRRDRVDKRSSYNSPLHF
abundance: medium-sized
v_gene: TRBV19
j_gene: TRBJ1-6
d_gene: TRBD1

CDR3nt: TGTGCCACCAGTGGCGGGACAGCTAACACTGAAGCTTTCTTT
CDR3aa: CATSGGTANTEAFF
abundance: few
v_gene: TRBV24-1
j_gene: TRBJ1-1
d_gene: TRBD1

CDR3nt: TGCGCCAGCAGCTTAGGCGGGGCGGAGCCCCAGCATTTT
CDR3aa: CASSLGGAEPQHF
abundance: -
v_gene: TRBV5-1
j_gene: TRBJ1-5
d_gene: -

CDR3nt: TGTGCCAGCAGCTTAGGTACAGGACAGGGAGGAGAAAATGGCTACACCTTC
CDR3aa: CASSLGTGQGGENGYTF
abundance: medium-sized
v_gene: TRBV13
j_gene: TRBJ1-2
d_gene: TRBD1